The 30 T cell receptor beta chains reported below all come from one sample, sequenced in a study of Ad26.COV2.S vaccination and SARS-CoV-2 variants. Profiling relied on immunoSEQ multiplex PCR, and the TCRdb table lists in-frame clones only, not all of them. The sample shows around 450,000 clones, roughly nine tenths of them seen only once. Treatment of the sample: roughly 19 received Ad26.COV2.S at low or high dose, single or two shots; 5 received placebo; per-sample allocation not given. The investigators took samples on day 63 after the first vaccine or placebo injection. This specimen was peripheral blood, taken in a trial of Ad26.COV2.S vaccine versus placebo. The receptors here all came from a person aged 18-60 years who received the Ad26.COV2.S COVID-19 vaccine or a placebo.

The rearrangement uses TRBV5-1 and TRBJ2-5, with D uncertain. Germline V gives CDR1 SGHRS, CDR2 YFSETQ. The V end lost 4 bases, the J end lost 1 base, and 5 bases lay between the germline ends. The CDR3 is made up of 12 amino acids. In DNA form, the CDR3 reads TGCGCCAGCAGCCGCCCCCAAGAGACCCAGTACTTC. This translates into CASSRPQETQYF. Drawing the rest from reference TRBV5-1 and TRBJ2-5, the complete variable domain is KAGVTQTPRYLIKTRGQQVTLSCSPISGHRSVSWYQQTPGQGLQFLFEYFSETQRNKGNFPGRFSGRQFSNSRSEMNVSTLELGDSALYLCASSRPQETQYFGPGTRLLVL.

The chain is built from TRBV5-1 and TRBJ2-3, with 7 bases aligning to TRBD1. The length of the CDR3 is 15 residues. V was pared by 4 bases and J by 2 bases, with 7 bases of the junction left unmatched. The germline V gene encodes CDR1 SGHRS and CDR2 YFSETQ. CDR3 amino acids: CASSIYGTATDTQYF. In nucleotides, the CDR3 is TGCGCCAGCAGCATCTATGGGACAGCCACAGATACGCAGTATTTT.

The V gene is TRBV4-2, the J gene TRBJ1-2, with D tentatively TRBD1 (6 bases). Germline lookup yields CDR1 LGHNA and CDR2 YNFKEQ. The V gene lost 1 base and the J gene lost 8 bases, with 20 bases spanning the gap. This CDR3 has 16 residues. The CDR3 loop is CASSQAAGRQGIGYTF. The CDR3 DNA is TGTGCCAGCAGCCAAGCCGCCGGCCGGCAGGGGATAGGCTACACCTTC.

The chain is built from TRBV19 and TRBJ2-6; 9 positions agree with TRBD1. CDR3 length equals 17 residues. V shed 4 bases and J 0 bases; nucleotides not matched to a gene: 4. Germline V gene sequence: CDR1 LNHDA, CDR2 SQIVND (reference sequence). The CDR3 protein is CASSSRDRVSGANVLTF. The CDR3 coding sequence is TGTGCCAGTAGTAGCCGGGACAGGGTCTCTGGGGCCAACGTCCTGACTTTC.

About this clone: Other nucleotide sequences from this sample produce the same CDR3. The rearrangement uses TRBV7-3 and TRBJ1-1; D might be TRBD1 (6 bases). Germline V gene sequence: CDR1 SGHTA, CDR2 FQGTGA. V was cut by 2 bases and J by 0 bases, with 7 bases left in between. The CDR3 totals 14 residues. The CDR3 nucleotides read TGTGCCAGCAGCTTAGGGGGGCTGAACACTGAAGCTTTCTTT. This encodes CASSLGGLNTEAFF.

This clone appeared a few times. The rearrangement links TRBV28 to TRBJ1-5; D unresolved. This CDR3 has 13 amino acids. With 6 bases removed from V and 5 bases from J, the gap between germline ends came to 11 bases. The V gene's germline CDR1 is MDHEN and CDR2 SYDVKM. The CDR3 region is CASSRLKDQPQHF. Here the CDR3 DNA reads TGTGCCAGCAGCCGTCTTAAGGATCAGCCCCAGCATTTT. Together with reference TRBV28 and TRBJ1-5, the CDR3 gives the full variable domain: DVKVTQSSRYLVKRTGEKVFLECVQDMDHENMFWYRQDPGLGLRLIYFSYDVKMKEKGDIPEGYSVSREKKERFSLILESASTNQTSMYLCASSRLKDQPQHFGDGTRLSIL.

CDR3 amino acids: CASSFGSSGANVLTF. DNA for the CDR3: TGTGCCAGCAGCTTTGGGTCGTCCGGGGCCAACGTCCTGACTTTC. V gene TRBV5-6 combines with J gene TRBJ2-6, with D uncertain. Germline V gene lookup returns CDR1 SGHDT and CDR2 YYEEEE. This CDR3 is 15 amino acids long. Trimming stripped 2 bases from V and 4 bases from J, with 10 bases between.

The chain combines TRBV13 with TRBJ2-7; D ambiguous. This CDR3 contains 13 residues. The germline gives CDR1 PRHDT, CDR2 FYEKMQ (reference sequence). Between the trimmed V and J ends, which lost 0 bases and 1 base, there was a span of 4 bases. CDR3 region: CASSLGLSYEQYF. The CDR3 nucleotides read TGTGCCAGCAGCTTAGGCCTATCCTACGAGCAGTACTTC.

This clone showed up just a few times. This chain uses TRBV28 with TRBJ2-7; no firm D call. Trimming stripped 7 bases from V and 3 bases from J, with 16 bases between. Looked up from germline, CDR1 is MDHEN and CDR2 is SYDVKM. CDR3 length: 14 residues. CDR3 region: CASKPPGIYYEQYF. The CDR3 DNA follows: TGTGCCAGCAAACCGCCCGGTATCTACTACGAGCAGTACTTC.

This clone was seen once. The chain uses TRBV30 and TRBJ1-1; D unclear. Germline loops: CDR1 GTSNPN, CDR2 SVGIG (reference sequence). V was pared by 2 bases and J by 0 bases, with 7 bases between. The CDR3 is made up of 13 amino acids. The CDR3: CAWSPNLNTEAFF. CDR3 sequence (DNA): TGTGCCTGGAGTCCTAATTTGAACACTGAAGCTTTCTTT.

The chain couples TRBV18 to TRBJ2-2; D assignment may be TRBD1 or TRBD2 (5 bases each). CDR3 length: 17 residues. Trimming stripped 1 base from V and 9 bases from J, with 21 bases between. Germline V lookup: CDR1 KGHSH, CDR2 LQKENI. The CDR3 protein is CASSPRTGTGATRELFF. DNA of the CDR3: TGTGCCAGCTCACCACGGACGGGGACCGGCGCCACGCGGGAGCTGTTTTTT.

This clone has just a few counts. The chain employs TRBV3-1 (or the pseudogene TRBV3-2) and TRBJ2-7; 11 bases map to TRBD1. CDR1 is LGHDT and CDR2 is YNNKEL in the germline V gene (reference sequence). V lost 4 bases, J lost 1 base, and 3 bases stayed unmatched. This CDR3 is built from 15 residues. The CDR3: CASSLGQGVSYEQYF. The DNA for the CDR3 is TGTGCCAGCAGCCTGGGACAGGGGGTATCCTACGAGCAGTACTTC.

This chain uses TRBV19 with TRBJ2-7, with D unresolved. CDR3 size: 13 residues. V was trimmed by 3 bases and J by 1 base, leaving 7 bases between them. Germline V lookup: CDR1 LNHDA, CDR2 SQIVND (reference sequence). DNA for the CDR3: TGTGCCAGTAGTATCGTGGGTTCCTACGAGCAGTACTTC. It yields the protein CASSIVGSYEQYF.

The chain joins TRBV6-5 to TRBJ1-1; TRBD1 might be the D (5 bases). The CDR3 length is 14 residues. V gave up 0 bases and J gave up 11 bases, with 16 bases separating them. The germline V gene encodes CDR1 MNHEY and CDR2 SVGAGI. Here the CDR3 reads CASSYSFLLGEAFF. The CDR3 DNA sequence: TGTGCCAGCAGTTACTCGTTCCTGCTGGGGGAGGCTTTCTTT.

The chain has TRBV4-1 and TRBJ2-3; TRBD2 matches 10 bases. Unmatched junction bases numbered 15, after V lost 3 bases and J lost 6 bases. CDR1 MGHRA and CDR2 YSYEKL come from the germline V gene. This CDR3 comprises 18 residues. The DNA for the CDR3 is TGCGCCAGCAGCCACCGTGTAGCGGGAGGCGGTAAGATGGATACGCAGTATTTT. Translated: CASSHRVAGGGKMDTQYF.

This chain connects TRBV29-1 to TRBJ2-3, with 12 bases fitting TRBD2. Germline V gives CDR1 SQVTM, CDR2 ANQGSEA. J lost 0 bases, V lost 3 bases, and 1 base had no gene match. This CDR3 contains 15 residues. The CDR3 bases are TGCAGCGTTGATACTAGCGGGGGGAGCACAGATACGCAGTATTTT. This encodes CSVDTSGGSTDTQYF.

The genes are TRBV5-1 and TRBJ1-6; no firm D call. Trimming stripped 0 bases from V and 3 bases from J, with 10 bases between. Germline V gene data show CDR1 as SGHRS and CDR2 as YFSETQ. This CDR3 is built from 16 residues. This CDR3 is CASSLGQSYYNSPLHF. Written as DNA, the CDR3 is TGCGCCAGCAGCTTGGGGCAGAGCTACTATAATTCACCCCTCCACTTT.

The CDR3 region is CASSLTTGNGYTF. The CDR3 coding sequence is TGTGCCAGCAGTTTAACCACAGGGAATGGCTACACCTTC. The rearrangement uses TRBV5-6 and TRBJ1-2; weak D call: TRBD1 (6 bases). Germline V gene lookup returns CDR1 SGHDT and CDR2 YYEEEE. Trimming pared 5 bases from V and 6 bases from J, leaving 14 bases between. The CDR3 consists of 13 residues.

V is TRBV18 and J is TRBJ2-3, with 8 bases matching TRBD2. The CDR3 covers 15 residues. CDR1 and CDR2 (germline): KGHSH, LQKENI. V trimming: 3 bases; J trimming: 6 bases; junction bases outside the gene matches: 8. DNA of the CDR3: TGTGCCAGCTCACCGGGCGGGGGGTCTGAGGATACGCAGTATTTT. Its protein is CASSPGGGSEDTQYF.

CDR3: CASSRAESTDTQYF. CDR3 DNA sequence: TGCGCCAGCAGCAGGGCAGAGAGCACAGATACGCAGTATTTT. The chain recombines TRBV5-1 with TRBJ2-3; the D is unclear. The V end lost 4 bases, the J end lost 0 bases, and 9 bases lay between the germline ends. Germline V gives CDR1 SGHRS, CDR2 YFSETQ. The CDR3 runs 14 residues.

V is TRBV10-2 and J is TRBJ2-3; 9 bases map to TRBD2. The ends lost 7 bases at V and 2 bases at J; junction bases unmatched: 7. CDR3 length: 15 residues. Germline CDR1 is WSHSY and CDR2 is SAAADI. CDR3 sequence reads: CASTPGTSLTDTQYF. Written as DNA, the CDR3 is TGCGCCAGCACCCCAGGGACTAGCCTCACAGATACGCAGTATTTT.

This chain connects TRBV19 to TRBJ2-7; no definite D call. Trimming removed 4 bases from V and 6 bases from J, with 7 bases in between. The length of the CDR3 is 11 residues. Germline loops: CDR1 LNHDA, CDR2 SQIVND (reference sequence). The CDR3 loop is CASSNSLEQYF. For the CDR3, the DNA is TGTGCCAGTAGTAATTCTCTCGAGCAGTACTTC. Supplemented by reference TRBV19 and TRBJ2-7, the full variable domain reads DGGITQSPKYLFRKEGQNVTLSCEQNLNHDAMYWYRQDPGQGLRLIYYSQIVNDFQKGDIAEGYSVSREKKESFPLTVTSAQKNPTAFYLCASSNSLEQYFGPGTRLTVT.

V is TRBV14 and J is TRBJ2-7; the match to TRBD1 covers 8 bases. Trimming took 3 bases from V and 4 from J; bases not matched to a gene: 5. Per the germline V gene, CDR1 is SGHDN and CDR2 is FVKESK. This CDR3 spans 14 amino acids. The CDR3 DNA is TGTGCCAGCAGCCAGACAGGGGTATTTTACGAGCAGTACTTC. Translating it yields CASSQTGVFYEQYF.

This rearrangement joins TRBV25-1 to TRBJ2-2; D uncertain. Per the germline V gene, CDR1 is MGHDK and CDR2 is SYGVNS. Trimming took 4 bases from V and 6 from J, leaving 3 bases between them. The CDR3 spans 11 residues. The CDR3 loop reads CASSGAGELFF. In DNA form, the CDR3 reads TGTGCCAGCAGTGGAGCCGGGGAGCTGTTTTTT.

This chain connects TRBV30 to TRBJ2-3; D ambiguous. This CDR3 is 11 amino acids long. Germline lookup yields CDR1 GTSNPN and CDR2 SVGIG (reference sequence). Trimming pared 4 bases from V and 6 bases from J, leaving 8 bases between. Here the CDR3 reads CAWKLGDTQYF. Here the CDR3 DNA reads TGTGCCTGGAAGCTCGGGGATACGCAGTATTTT.

The chain recombines TRBV10-3 with TRBJ2-1; D is uncertain. Trimming left V 10 bases short and J 0 bases short, with 19 bases between. The CDR3 has 16 residues. Germline V CDR1 and CDR2: ENHRY, SYGVKD. CDR3 bases: TGTGCCACCCGAGAAGCAGGTACGAGCTCCTACAATGAGCAGTTCTTC. Amino acids: CATREAGTSSYNEQFF.

The rearrangement links TRBV9 to TRBJ2-2; D might be TRBD2 (5 bases). The CDR3 extends over 14 amino acids. The germline gives CDR1 SGDLS, CDR2 YYNGEE. V lost 0 bases and J lost 7, with 10 bases in between. CDR3 DNA sequence: TGTGCCAGCAGCGTAGTGAGGGTTGGCGGGGAGCTGTTTTTT. It encodes CASSVVRVGGELFF. Using reference TRBV9 and TRBJ2-2 for the parts outside the CDR3, the full variable domain is DSGVTQTPKHLITATGQRVTLRCSPRSGDLSVYWYQQSLDQGLQFLIQYYNGEERAKGNILERFSAQQFPDLHSELNLSSLELGDSALYFCASSVVRVGGELFFGEGSRLTVL.

The chain employs TRBV27 and TRBJ2-4; perhaps TRBD2 as D (5 bases). CDR1 is MNHEY and CDR2 is SMNVEV in the germline V gene (reference sequence). There are 14 residues in the CDR3. Trimming took 6 bases from V and 2 from J, leaving 11 bases between them. CDR3 protein: CASRRSGSKNIQYF. The CDR3 DNA sequence: TGTGCCAGCAGACGAAGCGGTTCCAAAAACATTCAGTACTTC.

Worth noting for this clone: The identical CDR3 is also encoded by other nucleotide sequences in the sample. The V gene is TRBV3-1 (or the pseudogene TRBV3-2), the J gene TRBJ2-7, with D possibly TRBD2 on 6 matching bases. The CDR3 consists of 13 residues. V lost 1 base, J lost 4 bases, and 8 bases lay in between. Germline V gene sequence: CDR1 LGHDT, CDR2 YNNKEL (reference sequence). The CDR3 loop is CASSQGAGYEQYF. CDR3 DNA: TGTGCCAGCAGCCAAGGCGCGGGATACGAGCAGTACTTC.

The chain recombines TRBV12-3 or TRBV12-4 with TRBJ1-2; 10 nucleotides agree with TRBD1. V gave up 6 bases and J gave up 8 bases; unmatched junction bases: 6. This CDR3 spans 13 amino acids. In DNA form, the CDR3 reads TGTGCCAGCAGCATGGGACAGGGGAGAGGCTACACCTTC. Protein: CASSMGQGRGYTF.